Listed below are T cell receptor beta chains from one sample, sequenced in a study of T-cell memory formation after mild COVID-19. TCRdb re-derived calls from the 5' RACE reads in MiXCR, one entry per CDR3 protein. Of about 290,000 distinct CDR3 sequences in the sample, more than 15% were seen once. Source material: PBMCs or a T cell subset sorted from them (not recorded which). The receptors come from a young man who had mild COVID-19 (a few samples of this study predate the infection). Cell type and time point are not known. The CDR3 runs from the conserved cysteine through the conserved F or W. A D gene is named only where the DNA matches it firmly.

CASKGDRFESPLHF	.	TRBV4-3	TRBJ1-6
CASSFWSGAHEQYF	.	TRBV12-3/TRBV12-4	TRBJ2-7
CASGFGGYNEQFF	.	TRBV12-5	TRBJ2-1
CASSWPPNTGELFF	.	TRBV12-3/TRBV12-4	TRBJ2-2
CASSYTQGANEKLFF	TRBD1	TRBV6-5	TRBJ1-4
CASSLGLPNTGELFF	.	TRBV5-1	TRBJ2-2
CASSPRTGETNTEAFF	TRBD1	TRBV7-9	TRBJ1-1
CATGGGITEAFF	.	TRBV5-4	TRBJ1-1
CSANPEYSTDTQYF	.	TRBV20-1	TRBJ2-3
CASSFRSGRNIQYF	.	TRBV28	TRBJ2-4
CASSYRQGHTQYF	.	TRBV6-2/TRBV6-3	TRBJ2-3
CAITDRDYEQYF	TRBD1	TRBV15	TRBJ2-7
CASSGSFGSLRLAGGLNTGELFF	TRBD2	TRBV25-1	TRBJ2-2
CASSYYGGAIDTQYF	TRBD2	TRBV9	TRBJ2-3
CASSLGSGGLYEQYF	.	TRBV7-6	TRBJ2-7
CATSRVGLGRQETQYF	.	TRBV15	TRBJ2-5
CASSGSVGGPKDTQYF	.	TRBV5-1	TRBJ2-3
CASSLGRGAFF	.	TRBV7-9	TRBJ1-1
CASRGTGASYEQYF	TRBD1	TRBV6-1	TRBJ2-7
CASSFMWASDPGAYEQYF	.	TRBV5-1	TRBJ2-7
CASTVLGSVWGYTF	.	TRBV6-1	TRBJ1-2
CASGNSPQETQYF	.	TRBV5-1	TRBJ2-5
CASSQVDDQPQHF	.	TRBV3-1	TRBJ1-5
CASSYSGQTDTQYF	.	TRBV5-1	TRBJ2-3
CASSENGVPLSSSYEQYF	.	TRBV10-2	TRBJ2-7
CSARSRVAKNIQYF	.	TRBV20-1	TRBJ2-4
CASSLLTSGQETQYF	TRBD2	TRBV7-8	TRBJ2-5
CASSSLGLAESDTQYF	TRBD2	TRBV6-2/TRBV6-3	TRBJ2-3
CASHLTPLHF	.	TRBV23-1	TRBJ1-6
CASSDGGSANIQYF	.	TRBV10-1	TRBJ2-4
CASSQERYYGYTF	.	TRBV4-2	TRBJ1-2
CASSFVGRQNEAFF	.	TRBV7-9	TRBJ1-1
CSARSQTYEQYF	.	TRBV20-1	TRBJ2-7
CSARDLGALAKNIQYF	.	TRBV20-1	TRBJ2-4
CASSARTWDQETQYF	.	TRBV7-2	TRBJ2-5
CASSRPRGSGNTIYF	.	TRBV6-6	TRBJ1-3
CASRNREDTEAFF	.	TRBV6-2/TRBV6-3	TRBJ1-1
CSVLPGTGYEQYF	TRBD1	TRBV29-1	TRBJ2-7
CASSEGGYEQYF	.	TRBV25-1	TRBJ2-7
CASSPITGLAGTGELFF	TRBD2	TRBV5-1	TRBJ2-2
CSARRDGRDYGYTF	.	TRBV20-1	TRBJ1-2